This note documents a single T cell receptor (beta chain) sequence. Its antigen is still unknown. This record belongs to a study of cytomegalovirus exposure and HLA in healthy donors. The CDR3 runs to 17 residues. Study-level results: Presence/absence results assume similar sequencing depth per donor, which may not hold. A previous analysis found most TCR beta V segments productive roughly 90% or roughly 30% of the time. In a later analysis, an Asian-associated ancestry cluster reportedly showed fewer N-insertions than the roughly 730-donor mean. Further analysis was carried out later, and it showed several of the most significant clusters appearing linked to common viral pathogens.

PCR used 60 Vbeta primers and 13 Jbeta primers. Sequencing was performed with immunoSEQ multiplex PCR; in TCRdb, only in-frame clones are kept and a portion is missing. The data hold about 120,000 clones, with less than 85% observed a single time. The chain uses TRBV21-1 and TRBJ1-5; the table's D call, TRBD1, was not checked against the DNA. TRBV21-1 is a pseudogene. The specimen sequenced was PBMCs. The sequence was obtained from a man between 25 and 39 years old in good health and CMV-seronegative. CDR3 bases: TGTGCCAACCCGACAGGGGGAAGGTCTTGCTCAGATCAGCCCCAGCATTTT. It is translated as CANPTGGRSCSDQPQHF.